A selection of T cell receptor beta chains follows, all from one sample in a study of blood T cell repertoires in COVID-19. The data were produced by immunoSEQ multiplex PCR, yet TCRdb's version contains in-frame clones alone and is incomplete. Here the sample spans about 35,000 clones, roughly four fifths being singletons. Source material: peripheral blood. The receptors stem from a man of 80 years or more with active or convalescent COVID-19. The conserved cysteine and the conserved F or W are not part of the CDR3 here.

TRBV30	TRBJ2-5	AWSPLTGPVGETQY
TRBV29-1	TRBJ2-7	SVVQESYEQY
TRBV27	TRBJ1-1	ASSRQGQEAF
TRBV5-5	TRBJ2-5	ASSLGTGGETQY
TRBV5-5	TRBJ1-2	ASSLEGTGLYGYT
TRBV7-8	TRBJ2-7	ASRREGYEQY
TRBV3-1/TRBV3-2	TRBJ1-1	ASSQDRGATEAF
TRBV6-5	TRBJ2-7	ASNLAGVSYEQY
TRBV3-1/TRBV3-2	TRBJ1-5	ASSQDLRENQPQH
TRBV6-6	TRBJ2-5	ASSYAGGETQY
TRBV9	TRBJ1-2	ASSAQGRGYT
TRBV6-1	TRBJ2-3	ASSGAWGGGTDTQY
TRBV10-3	TRBJ2-5	AISESAGLGGETQY
TRBV7-2	TRBJ2-5	ASSLGTSGTQY
TRBV30	TRBJ1-1	AWGDGPSYMNTEAF
TRBV28	TRBJ2-1	ASSLGPWDEQF
TRBV6-2/TRBV6-3	TRBJ2-7	ASSSTGTSNYEQY
TRBV4-1	TRBJ2-7	ASSQASHVSYEQY
TRBV6-2/TRBV6-3	TRBJ2-3	ASSRPVGGGQPSTDTQY
TRBV15	TRBJ1-5	ATSRDKGVGQPQH
TRBV5-1	TRBJ2-5	ASSLTGLPQETQY
TRBV7-9	TRBJ2-5	ASSYSTPTGVETQY
TRBV3-1/TRBV3-2	TRBJ2-7	ASSQVPLEQY
TRBV10-2	TRBJ2-2	ASSDPGRGDTGELF
TRBV11-2	TRBJ2-5	ASSPRAGTTLETQY
TRBV5-1	TRBJ2-7	ASSFLAGPTYEQY
TRBV25-1	TRBJ1-2	ASSHGANYGYT
TRBV6-5	TRBJ1-1	ASSQNQNTEAF
TRBV4-1	TRBJ1-4	ASSRDRGPGGEKLF
TRBV28	TRBJ2-3	ATLGGGNRVVVTQY
TRBV13	TRBJ2-6	ASSLQGQFSGANVLT
TRBV28	TRBJ1-3	ASSFQGTGVDTIY
TRBV11-2	TRBJ2-3	ASSPGGRSVLDTQY
TRBV6-2/TRBV6-3	TRBJ2-1	ASSSLAGWNEQF
TRBV19	TRBJ1-5	ASSIPGTGDQPQH
TRBV5-1	TRBJ2-1	ASSLEAEALNEQF
TRBV19	TRBJ1-6	ASSFGQTFNSPLH
TRBV19	TRBJ1-2	ASNPRDRVGSNYGYT
TRBV19	TRBJ2-1	ASSLDSYNEQF
TRBV29-1	TRBJ2-2	SAEGSTAAVNTGELF
TRBV7-9	TRBJ2-7	ASSLGDIPIYEQY
TRBV18	TRBJ2-7	ASSPPGAESYEQY
TRBV4-2	TRBJ2-1	ASSPGTSGDNEQF
TRBV21-1	TRBJ1-2	ASSDYPLVYGYT
TRBV7-9	TRBJ1-2	ASSFLEQGGYT
TRBV7-3	TRBJ2-1	ASSLTGTSAGEQF
TRBV5-8	TRBJ1-1	ASSLNRQSEAF
TRBV10-3	TRBJ2-2	AIRSLAGDGGELF
TRBV7-8	TRBJ2-2	ASSLSRTSGSRELF
TRBV27	TRBJ2-7	ASSSPAGGLGEQY
TRBV7-6	TRBJ2-2	ASSPDYNTGELF
TRBV5-4	TRBJ1-2	ASSGWASDYGYT
TRBV2	TRBJ1-5	ASGGSVALHQPQH